This T cell receptor beta chain was captured by sequencing in a study of blood T cell repertoires in COVID-19. Looking at the study overall: Samples taken during acute and convalescent COVID-19 were collected in the United States, Italy and Spain.

CDR3 length equals 15 residues. Germline-derived CDR1 and CDR2 are SEHNR and FQNEAQ (reference sequence). J gave up 6 bases and V 3 bases, and 4 bases lay outside the gene matches. Source study methods: Amplifying reference gene primers gave estimates of nucleated cell counts. Clones were read by immunoSEQ multiplex PCR, and TCRdb kept only the in-frame ones, dropping some. V, J and clone size were drawn from that table, and D and trimming were deduced from the DNA. The repertoire includes 200,000 or so clones, around four fifths of them detected once, and around 20% sits in the top ten. This TCR came from a human donor in a cohort sampled during active COVID-19. The chain links TRBV7-9 to TRBJ2-2; 10 bases fit TRBD1. Source material: peripheral blood. The CDR3 spells CASSFRTGGAGELFF. The CDR3 nucleotides are TGTGCCAGCAGCTTCCGGACAGGGGGGGCCGGGGAGCTGTTTTTT.